This T cell receptor (beta chain) was sequenced during a study of T and B cells in COVID-19 patients (dated by TCRdb to between 2020 and 2021). General notes on the study: In this study, adaptive immunity was profiled in COVID-19 patients who either had active infection or had recovered, using TRB and IGH repertoire sequencing of peripheral blood. The recovered cohort included 15 to 19 patients who contributed under 25 samples, and most of those patients had mild to moderate COVID-19 that was managed on an outpatient basis. An age-matched reference group of 39 healthy donors negative for COVID-19 antibodies served as the comparison for repertoire analyses. Because samples were available both during active disease and after recovery, a couple of patients were counted in both the recovered and the active cohorts. Critical illness requiring mechanical ventilation or ECMO was present in about 65% of the roughly 20 patients in the active-infection cohort. Comorbidities linked to unfavorable COVID-19 outcome were present in nine tenths of the roughly 20 patients in the active-infection cohort. Median age was about 30 years in the recovered cohort versus around 62 years in the active-infection cohort. Over 7 million TCR sequences were analysed from a TCR and BCR sequence repository that comprised 35 or so patients and 65 or so time points. As many as 9 follow-up blood samples were taken per patient, and some of the samples covered different disease stages within the same individual.

Beyond this particular receptor, the publication reports: TRB repertoires were found to be highly clonal in active COVID-19, whereas diversity and richness at recovery were found to rise above healthy donor levels. Specific T cell subsets (CD4+/Treg/CD8+) and sorted SARS-CoV-2-responsive or tetramer+ T cells had not yet been sequenced, and these experiments were ongoing. The reported TCR clusters were stated to require prospective validation before clinical use. In patients with COVID-19, the usage of TRBV/TRBJ genes was reported to be strongly skewed. Blood samples obtained from mildly ill patients during symptoms, as well as early samples obtained from severe cases, were available only in scarce numbers. The cohort was considered too small for HLA contributions to COVID-19 susceptibility or severity to be assessed. The recovered cohort had roughly 2,300 exclusive TCR clusters, including 25 to 35 low-pGen clusters.

Turning to this clonotype: Its cognate antigen has yet to be identified. Base-call qualities are not available, and no considerably larger clone is one nucleotide away.

Sequencing was performed on an Illumina MiSeq. Multiplex PCR with BIOMED2 TRB-A/B primer pools was used to amplify the TRB rearrangements. Illumina-compatible adapters and 7-nucleotide sample barcodes were attached to the amplicons through two consecutive PCRs. Phusion HS II polymerase was used for all library PCRs. Amplicons were gel-purified with the NucleoSpin Gel and PCR Clean-up kit, quantified on Qubit, and pooled at around 3.7 nM. Before Illumina next-generation sequencing, the quality of the amplicon pool was assessed on an Agilent 2100 Bioanalyzer. The authors' pipeline ran thus. Annotation of TRB rearrangements was performed with MiXCR 3.0.8 using the default MiXCR reference library. Sequences with fewer than 2 reads and non-productive reads were filtered out, and every unique CDR3 nucleotide sequence was treated as a single clone. Clonality, diversity, richness and V-J gene usage were computed in R 3.5.1. TCR clustering by CDR3 similarity used GLIPH2, with generation probabilities calculated by OLGA. GLIPH2 clusters were kept only if they contained at least four unique TCR clonotypes found in at least three individuals. The public reads were reanalyzed by TCRdb: fastp trimming at Q25, MiXCR alignment, in-frame beta chains only. Each CDR3 protein gets just one entry, which takes the most common genes and DNA from the rows behind it. Here the V and J calls rest on TCRdb's processing, not on the authors' analysis. The sample has roughly 27,000 distinct CDR3 sequences on record, about 31% of them singletons. 1.5% to 2% of the sample rests with the top ten.

TRB repertoires were amplified using about 220-500 ng of genomic DNA isolated from blood. This receptor was identified in a human donor who had recovered from COVID-19. Material: blood.

The DNA is as follows: TGTGCCAGCGCAACGGGACGGCTCTCTGGGGCCAACGTCCTGACTTTC. This yields the protein CASATGRLSGANVLTF. The chain is made from TRBV27 and TRBJ2-6; the D region may be TRBD1 or TRBD2, each matching 5 bases equally. From the cysteine through the phenylalanine, the CDR3 covers 16 amino acids. Only the CDR3 DNA is retained, 48 bases long and in frame from the first base. In the germline V gene (reference sequence), CDR1 corresponds to MNHEY and CDR2 to SMNVEV. Between the V and J ends, shortened by 8 bases and 0 bases respectively, the junction contains 14 bases.